These T cell receptor beta chains were read from a single sample in a study of T cells in localized non-small cell lung cancer. Generated by immunoSEQ multiplex PCR, the TCRdb table keeps only in-frame clones and is missing some. The sample records about 40,000 clones, approximately 86% being singletons. Specimen: peripheral blood, collected before any cancer treatment. The receptors here all came from a man aged 18 to 49 with stage I lung adenocarcinoma. The CDR3 runs from the conserved cysteine through the conserved F or W. Each record gives: clone size, D gene, J gene, V gene, CDR3 protein, CDR3 DNA. D genes are given only for firm matches. Rows give clone size only sometimes, using once, few, many, or a class for an expanded clone.

abundance: .; d_gene: .; j_gene: TRBJ1-2; v_gene: TRBV7-2; CDR3aa: CASSPQENYGYTF; CDR3nt: TGTGCCAGCAGTCCCCAGGAGAACTATGGCTACACCTTC
abundance: .; d_gene: .; j_gene: TRBJ1-3; v_gene: TRBV4-3; CDR3aa: CASSQDPGLSGNTIYF; CDR3nt: TGCGCCAGCAGCCAAGATCCGGGGCTCTCTGGAAACACCATATATTTT
abundance: .; d_gene: .; j_gene: TRBJ2-3; v_gene: TRBV7-6; CDR3aa: CASSQPRGTQYF; CDR3nt: TGTGCCAGCAGCCAACCTAGAGGGACGCAGTATTTT
abundance: .; d_gene: TRBD2; j_gene: TRBJ2-1; v_gene: TRBV5-1; CDR3aa: CASSLGSGGAYNEQFF; CDR3nt: TGCGCCAGCAGCTTAGGTAGCGGGGGGGCGTACAATGAGCAGTTCTTC
abundance: .; d_gene: .; j_gene: TRBJ1-1; v_gene: TRBV18; CDR3aa: CASSPPVGGPENTEAFF; CDR3nt: TGTGCCAGCTCACCACCGGTAGGCGGGCCTGAGAACACTGAAGCTTTCTTT
abundance: .; d_gene: .; j_gene: TRBJ2-7; v_gene: TRBV7-2; CDR3aa: CASSWNSQGAYEQYF; CDR3nt: TGTGCCAGCAGCTGGAACAGTCAAGGGGCTTACGAGCAGTACTTC
abundance: once; d_gene: TRBD2; j_gene: TRBJ2-1; v_gene: TRBV11-2; CDR3aa: CASSLAGTTNEQFF; CDR3nt: TGTGCCAGCAGCTTAGCTGGGACTACAAATGAGCAGTTCTTC
abundance: .; d_gene: TRBD1; j_gene: TRBJ2-3; v_gene: TRBV10-3; CDR3aa: CAISEGDRPSTDTQYF; CDR3nt: TGTGCCATCAGTGAAGGGGACAGGCCTAGCACAGATACGCAGTATTTT
abundance: .; d_gene: .; j_gene: TRBJ1-5; v_gene: TRBV6-5; CDR3aa: CASSSGRNQPQHF; CDR3nt: TGTGCCAGCAGTTCGGGACGCAATCAGCCCCAGCATTTT
abundance: .; d_gene: .; j_gene: TRBJ2-5; v_gene: TRBV11-1; CDR3aa: CASSLGANGGRISETQYF; CDR3nt: TGTGCCAGCAGCTTGGGGGCGAATGGGGGTCGAATCTCAGAGACCCAGTACTTC
abundance: .; d_gene: .; j_gene: TRBJ1-2; v_gene: TRBV6-5; CDR3aa: CASSYSSDYNYGYTF; CDR3nt: TGTGCCAGCAGTTACTCGTCAGATTATAACTATGGCTACACCTTC
abundance: few; d_gene: TRBD2; j_gene: TRBJ2-2; v_gene: TRBV9; CDR3aa: CASSFGTSGGNGELFF; CDR3nt: TGTGCCAGCAGCTTCGGGACTAGCGGGGGAAACGGGGAGCTGTTTTTT
abundance: .; d_gene: .; j_gene: TRBJ2-3; v_gene: TRBV5-1; CDR3aa: CASSSQPGDTQYF; CDR3nt: TGCGCCAGCAGCTCACAGCCAGGGGATACGCAGTATTTT
abundance: .; d_gene: .; j_gene: TRBJ2-7; v_gene: TRBV27; CDR3aa: CASSSTGTEAYEQYF; CDR3nt: TGTGCCAGCAGTTCCACCGGGACTGAGGCCTACGAGCAGTACTTC
abundance: .; d_gene: .; j_gene: TRBJ1-6; v_gene: TRBV27; CDR3aa: CASSLGVDLNSPLHF; CDR3nt: TGTGCCAGCAGTTTAGGGGTAGATCTGAATTCACCCCTCCACTTT
abundance: once; d_gene: TRBD1; j_gene: TRBJ2-7; v_gene: TRBV2; CDR3aa: CASSELGQSYEQYF; CDR3nt: TGTGCCAGCAGTGAACTGGGACAGTCCTACGAGCAGTACTTC
abundance: .; d_gene: TRBD1; j_gene: TRBJ2-7; v_gene: TRBV4-1; CDR3aa: CASSQPRDRGAYEQYF; CDR3nt: TGCGCCAGCAGCCAACCCCGGGACAGGGGAGCCTACGAGCAGTACTTC
abundance: few; d_gene: .; j_gene: TRBJ2-5; v_gene: TRBV29-1; CDR3aa: CSGGLSQETQYF; CDR3nt: TGCAGCGGCGGACTCAGCCAAGAGACCCAGTACTTC
abundance: .; d_gene: .; j_gene: TRBJ2-7; v_gene: TRBV7-2; CDR3aa: CASSLSPSSYEQYF; CDR3nt: TGTGCCAGCAGCTTATCGCCTTCCTCCTACGAGCAGTACTTC